This is a list of T cell receptor beta chains from one sample in a study of CD8 T cells in ankylosing spondylitis. TCRdb recomputed calls from the 5' RACE reads with MiXCR, one row per CDR3 protein. The data contain 200,000 to 250,000 distinct CDR3 sequences, about 10% of them singletons. The specimen was blood, either unsorted or a sorted T cell fraction (not recorded which). The receptors derive from a male donor with ankylosing spondylitis or in good health (not recorded which). The CDR3 runs from the conserved cysteine through the conserved F or W. The order of the fields is CDR3 DNA, CDR3 protein, clone size, CDR3 length, V gene, D gene, J gene. The D gene is left open where the match is weak. For some rows the clone size is stated as once, few or many, or as a class when expanded; others skip it.

CDR3nt: TGTGCCAGCAGTTTTTCCCAAACAAACACCATATATTTT; CDR3aa: CASSFSQTNTIYF; abundance: many; len: 13; v_gene: TRBV12-3/TRBV12-4; d_gene: -; j_gene: TRBJ1-3
CDR3nt: TGTGCCAGCAGTTCCTACTACGAGCAGTACTTC; CDR3aa: CASSSYYEQYF; abundance: many; len: 11; v_gene: TRBV12-3/TRBV12-4; d_gene: -; j_gene: TRBJ2-7
CDR3nt: TGTGCCATCAGTGACCAGCGGGAGGGCAATGAGCAGTTCTTC; CDR3aa: CAISDQREGNEQFF; abundance: many; len: 14; v_gene: TRBV10-3; d_gene: TRBD2; j_gene: TRBJ2-1
CDR3nt: TGTGCCAGCAGTTTATCGGGACAGGTCTATTATGGCTACACCTTC; CDR3aa: CASSLSGQVYYGYTF; abundance: many; len: 15; v_gene: TRBV27; d_gene: TRBD1; j_gene: TRBJ1-2
CDR3nt: TGCAGTGCTAGAGGTGTGCCTAATGAGCAGTTCTTC; CDR3aa: CSARGVPNEQFF; abundance: -; len: 12; v_gene: TRBV20-1; d_gene: -; j_gene: TRBJ2-1
CDR3nt: TGTGCCAGCAGTTCTAGCGGGAGGAGCACAGATACGCAGTATTTT; CDR3aa: CASSSSGRSTDTQYF; abundance: -; len: 15; v_gene: TRBV28; d_gene: TRBD2; j_gene: TRBJ2-3
CDR3nt: TGTGCCAGCAGCCCATCACACCTAGCGGGAGGTTTATCTAGCACAGATACGCAGTATTTT; CDR3aa: CASSPSHLAGGLSSTDTQYF; abundance: many; len: 20; v_gene: TRBV12-3/TRBV12-4; d_gene: TRBD2; j_gene: TRBJ2-3
CDR3nt: TGCGCCAGCAGCAGCCGACAGCATAATGAAAAACTGTTTTTT; CDR3aa: CASSSRQHNEKLFF; abundance: many; len: 14; v_gene: TRBV4-1; d_gene: -; j_gene: TRBJ1-4
CDR3nt: TGCGCCAGCAGCACTTACGGAGCCTCCGCCTTCGATGAGCAGTTCTTC; CDR3aa: CASSTYGASAFDEQFF; abundance: many; len: 16; v_gene: TRBV5-1; d_gene: -; j_gene: TRBJ2-1
CDR3nt: TGTGCCAGCAGTTCTCTGGGGGTCGGGGAGGACAATGAGCAGTTCTTC; CDR3aa: CASSSLGVGEDNEQFF; abundance: -; len: 16; v_gene: TRBV27; d_gene: -; j_gene: TRBJ2-1
CDR3nt: TGTGCCAGCAGCTTAGGATTCACCTACGAGCAGTACTTC; CDR3aa: CASSLGFTYEQYF; abundance: -; len: 13; v_gene: TRBV13; d_gene: -; j_gene: TRBJ2-7
CDR3nt: TGTGCCAGCACCCCGACAGGCCACCAAGAGACCCAGTACTTC; CDR3aa: CASTPTGHQETQYF; abundance: -; len: 14; v_gene: TRBV5-5; d_gene: -; j_gene: TRBJ2-5
CDR3nt: TGTGCCAGCAGTAATCCTAGGAGTAACCAAGAGCTGTTTTTT; CDR3aa: CASSNPRSNQELFF; abundance: many; len: 14; v_gene: TRBV12-3/TRBV12-4; d_gene: -; j_gene: TRBJ2-2
CDR3nt: TGTGCCAGCAGTGAGGACAGGGGGAGTCCCGAGCAGTACTTC; CDR3aa: CASSEDRGSPEQYF; abundance: -; len: 14; v_gene: TRBV2; d_gene: TRBD1; j_gene: TRBJ2-7
CDR3nt: TGTGCCAGCAGCTTGGCCGGGACGCTCTCCTACGAGCAGTACTTC; CDR3aa: CASSLAGTLSYEQYF; abundance: many; len: 15; v_gene: TRBV5-6; d_gene: -; j_gene: TRBJ2-7
CDR3nt: TGTGCCAGCAGTTCGCTTACCCGGGACTTCTTCTCCTACAATGAGCAGTTCTTC; CDR3aa: CASSSLTRDFFSYNEQFF; abundance: -; len: 18; v_gene: TRBV28; d_gene: -; j_gene: TRBJ2-1
CDR3nt: TGCGCCAGCAGGTCTACTGCGGACCCCTCGGGGGAGCAGTTCTTC; CDR3aa: CASRSTADPSGEQFF; abundance: many; len: 15; v_gene: TRBV5-1; d_gene: -; j_gene: TRBJ2-1
CDR3nt: TGTGCCAGCAGGAGCGGGGGGGTTTACAATGAGCAGTTCTTC; CDR3aa: CASRSGGVYNEQFF; abundance: -; len: 14; v_gene: TRBV7-8; d_gene: TRBD2; j_gene: TRBJ2-1
CDR3nt: TGTGCCAGCAGTGAAGGTGTCGGCAGGGGGATTGAAAAACTGTTTTTT; CDR3aa: CASSEGVGRGIEKLFF; abundance: -; len: 16; v_gene: TRBV6-4; d_gene: TRBD1; j_gene: TRBJ1-4
CDR3nt: TGTGCCAGCAGTTTCCCGGGGACAGGGCGTGAAGCTTTCTTT; CDR3aa: CASSFPGTGREAFF; abundance: few; len: 14; v_gene: TRBV28; d_gene: TRBD1; j_gene: TRBJ1-1
CDR3nt: TGTGCCAGCAGTACCGTGGGACAGGGGAACACTGAAGCTTTCTTT; CDR3aa: CASSTVGQGNTEAFF; abundance: few; len: 15; v_gene: TRBV27; d_gene: TRBD1; j_gene: TRBJ1-1
CDR3nt: TGTGCCAGCAGCCAAGATTGGCGGGCCGCTGGTGAGCAGTTCTTC; CDR3aa: CASSQDWRAAGEQFF; abundance: -; len: 15; v_gene: TRBV3-1; d_gene: -; j_gene: TRBJ2-1
CDR3nt: TGCGCCAGCAGCTTGTGGCTAGCGGGAGACAATGAGCAGTTCTTC; CDR3aa: CASSLWLAGDNEQFF; abundance: -; len: 15; v_gene: TRBV5-1; d_gene: TRBD2; j_gene: TRBJ2-1
CDR3nt: TGCGCCAGCAGCTTGGTCACTAGCGTTCGGGGCACAGATACGCAGTATTTT; CDR3aa: CASSLVTSVRGTDTQYF; abundance: -; len: 17; v_gene: TRBV5-1; d_gene: TRBD2; j_gene: TRBJ2-3
CDR3nt: TGTGCCATCAGTGATCCCGGGGCTAACTACAATGAGCAGTTCTTC; CDR3aa: CAISDPGANYNEQFF; abundance: many; len: 15; v_gene: TRBV10-3; d_gene: -; j_gene: TRBJ2-1
CDR3nt: TGTGCCAGCCGGGACAGGGGTCAACAAAACATTCAGTACTTC; CDR3aa: CASRDRGQQNIQYF; abundance: few; len: 14; v_gene: TRBV3-1; d_gene: TRBD1; j_gene: TRBJ2-4
CDR3nt: TGTGCCAGCAGCTCTGTCCTAGTCAGGGAGCAGTTCTTC; CDR3aa: CASSSVLVREQFF; abundance: many; len: 13; v_gene: TRBV11-2; d_gene: -; j_gene: TRBJ2-1
CDR3nt: TGCAGCGTTGAGGACAGAGAGACCCAGTACTTC; CDR3aa: CSVEDRETQYF; abundance: many; len: 11; v_gene: TRBV29-1; d_gene: -; j_gene: TRBJ2-5
CDR3nt: TGTGCCAGCAGCTTGGCCGCGGGACTACTCCCCCCCTACGAGCAGTACTTC; CDR3aa: CASSLAAGLLPPYEQYF; abundance: -; len: 17; v_gene: TRBV5-8; d_gene: TRBD2; j_gene: TRBJ2-7
CDR3nt: TGTGCCAGCAGCTTACCCCCGGGCGGAGAGACCCAGTACTTC; CDR3aa: CASSLPPGGETQYF; abundance: many; len: 14; v_gene: TRBV5-5; d_gene: -; j_gene: TRBJ2-5
CDR3nt: TGCGCCAGCAGTCCGGACGGCGTTTATGGCTACACCTTC; CDR3aa: CASSPDGVYGYTF; abundance: many; len: 13; v_gene: TRBV5-1; d_gene: -; j_gene: TRBJ1-2
CDR3nt: TGCGCCAGCAGCTTGGGTGGGGGTCCTGAGGATACGCAGTATTTT; CDR3aa: CASSLGGGPEDTQYF; abundance: many; len: 15; v_gene: TRBV5-1; d_gene: -; j_gene: TRBJ2-3
CDR3nt: TGTGCCAGCAGTTTAGCGTCCGCGCCCTTTCCTAGCTCCTACGAGCAGTACTTC; CDR3aa: CASSLASAPFPSSYEQYF; abundance: many; len: 18; v_gene: TRBV27; d_gene: -; j_gene: TRBJ2-7
CDR3nt: TGTGCCAGCAGCCCCCCCGACAGGGTCCTTTACGAGCAGTACTTC; CDR3aa: CASSPPDRVLYEQYF; abundance: few; len: 15; v_gene: TRBV7-9; d_gene: TRBD1; j_gene: TRBJ2-7
CDR3nt: TGTGCCAGCAGCCCAAATGACAGGGCAAAAACTAACTATGGCTACACCTTC; CDR3aa: CASSPNDRAKTNYGYTF; abundance: many; len: 17; v_gene: TRBV4-2; d_gene: TRBD1; j_gene: TRBJ1-2
CDR3nt: TGTGCCAGCAGCGAGGCAGGGGGCGCGAGTACCGGGGAGCTGTTTTTT; CDR3aa: CASSEAGGASTGELFF; abundance: many; len: 16; v_gene: TRBV9; d_gene: TRBD1; j_gene: TRBJ2-2
CDR3nt: TGTGCCATCAACGAGGCCGGGACAGGGGTGGAGACCCAGTACTTC; CDR3aa: CAINEAGTGVETQYF; abundance: many; len: 15; v_gene: TRBV10-3; d_gene: TRBD1; j_gene: TRBJ2-5
CDR3nt: TGCAGTGCTAGATCCTGGAATGCCGACAAGGCGGGTGAAGCTTTCTTT; CDR3aa: CSARSWNADKAGEAFF; abundance: many; len: 16; v_gene: TRBV20-1; d_gene: -; j_gene: TRBJ1-1
CDR3nt: TGCGCCAGCAGCAGTGCAGGGGGACTAGCCAAAAACATTCAGTACTTC; CDR3aa: CASSSAGGLAKNIQYF; abundance: many; len: 16; v_gene: TRBV5-1; d_gene: -; j_gene: TRBJ2-4
CDR3nt: TGCAGTGCTACGGACGTCGAAGAGACCCAGTACTTC; CDR3aa: CSATDVEETQYF; abundance: many; len: 12; v_gene: TRBV20-1; d_gene: -; j_gene: TRBJ2-5
CDR3nt: TGCGCCAGCAGCTTGGAAGGTCGGGCCCGGGGTGGCTATGGCTACACCTTC; CDR3aa: CASSLEGRARGGYGYTF; abundance: many; len: 17; v_gene: TRBV5-1; d_gene: -; j_gene: TRBJ1-2
CDR3nt: TGTGCCAGCAGCCTCGGACTCCTGTCCTACAATGAGCAGTTCTTC; CDR3aa: CASSLGLLSYNEQFF; abundance: many; len: 15; v_gene: TRBV6-1; d_gene: -; j_gene: TRBJ2-1
CDR3nt: TGTGCCAGCACCAACCTTTTAAGTAGCACCGGGGAGCTGTTTTTT; CDR3aa: CASTNLLSSTGELFF; abundance: few; len: 15; v_gene: TRBV14; d_gene: -; j_gene: TRBJ2-2
CDR3nt: TGTGCCAGCAGTTCACCTAGCGTAAGCACAGATACGCAGTATTTT; CDR3aa: CASSSPSVSTDTQYF; abundance: few; len: 15; v_gene: TRBV27; d_gene: -; j_gene: TRBJ2-3
CDR3nt: TGTGCCAGCAGCCGTGACAGGACCCTTTACGAGCAGTACTTC; CDR3aa: CASSRDRTLYEQYF; abundance: -; len: 14; v_gene: TRBV3-1; d_gene: -; j_gene: TRBJ2-7
CDR3nt: TGTGCCAGCCACCAGGGCTACAATGAGCAGTTCTTC; CDR3aa: CASHQGYNEQFF; abundance: -; len: 12; v_gene: TRBV11-2; d_gene: -; j_gene: TRBJ2-1
CDR3nt: TGCAGTGCCAGTAGTTCTAGCACAGATACGCAGTATTTT; CDR3aa: CSASSSSTDTQYF; abundance: -; len: 13; v_gene: TRBV20-1; d_gene: -; j_gene: TRBJ2-3
CDR3nt: TGTGCCAGCAGCGTACGGGGCGACTCCTACGAGCAGTACTTC; CDR3aa: CASSVRGDSYEQYF; abundance: -; len: 14; v_gene: TRBV11-2; d_gene: -; j_gene: TRBJ2-7
CDR3nt: TGCGCCAGCAGCGGGGTGACAGGGAACACCGGGGAGCTGTTTTTT; CDR3aa: CASSGVTGNTGELFF; abundance: many; len: 15; v_gene: TRBV5-1; d_gene: -; j_gene: TRBJ2-2
CDR3nt: TGTGCCAGCGGTCTCCTAACCGGGGAGCTGTTTTTT; CDR3aa: CASGLLTGELFF; abundance: many; len: 12; v_gene: TRBV4-2; d_gene: -; j_gene: TRBJ2-2
CDR3nt: TGCAGTGCTAGACTACTCACCGGGGCGAGATATGGCTACACCTTC; CDR3aa: CSARLLTGARYGYTF; abundance: -; len: 15; v_gene: TRBV20-1; d_gene: -; j_gene: TRBJ1-2
CDR3nt: TGCAGTACGAGACGGGGGGAGGGTTCACCCCTCCACTTT; CDR3aa: CSTRRGEGSPLHF; abundance: few; len: 13; v_gene: TRBV20-1; d_gene: -; j_gene: TRBJ1-6
CDR3nt: TGTGCCACTAAAGCGGGAGCCTCCTACAATGAGCAGTTCTTC; CDR3aa: CATKAGASYNEQFF; abundance: many; len: 14; v_gene: TRBV28; d_gene: TRBD2; j_gene: TRBJ2-1
CDR3nt: TGTGTCAGCTCACCACCAGGGCATAATGAGCAGTACTTC; CDR3aa: CVSSPPGHNEQYF; abundance: -; len: 13; v_gene: TRBV18; d_gene: -; j_gene: TRBJ2-7
CDR3nt: TGTGCCAGCAGTCAGGGGGACAGACCATACTTC; CDR3aa: CASSQGDRPYF; abundance: -; len: 11; v_gene: TRBV12-3/TRBV12-4; d_gene: TRBD1; j_gene: TRBJ1-2
CDR3nt: TGTGCCAGCAGCTCGATCGACAGGTACCTCTCCTACGAGCAGTACTTC; CDR3aa: CASSSIDRYLSYEQYF; abundance: few; len: 16; v_gene: TRBV7-2; d_gene: -; j_gene: TRBJ2-7
CDR3nt: TGTGCCAGCAGCTTTGGGCCCGGGAACACTGAAGCTTTCTTT; CDR3aa: CASSFGPGNTEAFF; abundance: -; len: 14; v_gene: TRBV7-9; d_gene: -; j_gene: TRBJ1-1
CDR3nt: TGTGCCAGCAGTTTATCGGGCTGGGCCAAAGAGACCCAGTACTTC; CDR3aa: CASSLSGWAKETQYF; abundance: many; len: 15; v_gene: TRBV28; d_gene: -; j_gene: TRBJ2-5
CDR3nt: TGCAGCGTTACGGGACTAGCGGGCGAGCAGTACTTC; CDR3aa: CSVTGLAGEQYF; abundance: few; len: 12; v_gene: TRBV29-1; d_gene: TRBD2; j_gene: TRBJ2-7
CDR3nt: TGTGCCAGCAGCTTCCGACTAGTCACCTACGAGCAGTACTTC; CDR3aa: CASSFRLVTYEQYF; abundance: many; len: 14; v_gene: TRBV5-6; d_gene: -; j_gene: TRBJ2-7